Shown below are 20 T cell receptor beta chains from a single sample sequenced in a study of blood T cell repertoires in COVID-19. Sequencing used immunoSEQ multiplex PCR; TCRdb keeps in-frame clones, though not all of them. The data hold 50,000 to 85,000 clones, with approximately 80% observed a single time. Sequenced: peripheral blood. The receptors here all came from a man in his fifties or sixties with acute or convalescent COVID-19.

The genes are TRBV19 and TRBJ2-7; D call uncertain. The CDR3 is 14 amino acids. V shed 3 bases and J shed 5 bases, with 14 bases lying between them. Germline values: CDR1 LNHDA, CDR2 SQIVND (reference sequence). The CDR3 is CASSIRRFEDEQYF. The CDR3 DNA is TGTGCCAGTAGTATCCGGCGCTTCGAGGACGAGCAGTACTTC.

This chain links TRBV14 with TRBJ1-5; tentative D call: TRBD1 (6 bases). V was clipped by 1 base and J by 9 bases, with 16 bases between them. Per the germline V gene, CDR1 is SGHDN and CDR2 is FVKESK. There are 15 residues in the CDR3. The CDR3 reads CASSQGGTTGGPQHF. For the CDR3, the DNA is TGTGCCAGCAGCCAAGGGGGGACAACCGGTGGGCCCCAGCATTTT.

This clone has a single count. This chain links TRBV6-5 with TRBJ2-7; TRBD2 might be the D (6 bases). The CDR3 is 15 amino acids. Germline V gives CDR1 MNHEY, CDR2 SVGAGI. Trimming stripped 0 bases from V and 6 bases from J, with 15 bases between. The CDR3 bases are TGTGCCAGCAGTTACTCGAGTCCGGACTATGTCGAGCAGTACTTC. Its translation: CASSYSSPDYVEQYF.

The chain couples TRBV7-2 to TRBJ2-1; D is perhaps TRBD2 (7 bases). Trimming cost V 4 bases and J 7 bases, with 14 bases left between them. CDR1 is SGHTA and CDR2 is FQGNSA in the germline V gene. This CDR3 contains 14 residues. Here the CDR3 DNA reads TGTGCCAGCAGCTGGGGGGGCCGGAGGAATGAGCAGTTCTTC. Its protein is CASSWGGRRNEQFF.

This chain connects TRBV6-2 or TRBV6-3 to TRBJ1-1; no firm D call. The germline V gene encodes CDR1 MNHEY and CDR2 SVGEGT. The V end was cut by 4 bases, the J end by 4 bases, with 7 bases between. CDR3 size: 12 residues. In nucleotides, the CDR3 is TGTGCCAGCAGTTTTGAGCGCACTGAAGCTTTCTTT. Translating gives CASSFERTEAFF.

This sequence joins TRBV19 and TRBJ1-5; TRBD1 matches 7 bases. In germline, CDR1 is LNHDA, CDR2 SQIVND (reference sequence). The CDR3 spans 14 residues. J lost 4 bases, V lost 5 bases, and 5 bases had no gene match. The CDR3 sequence is CASSPGTANQPQHF. CDR3 bases: TGTGCCAGTAGTCCCGGGACAGCTAATCAGCCCCAGCATTTT.

The chain uses TRBV29-1 and TRBJ2-3; D may be TRBD2 (5 bases). Trimming removed 1 base at V and 0 bases at J, with 14 bases between. Germline V gives CDR1 SQVTM, CDR2 ANQGSEA. The CDR3 is 16 residues long. The chain's CDR3 is CSVEGPPGGSTDTQYF. CDR3 sequence (DNA): TGCAGCGTTGAAGGGCCCCCAGGAGGTAGCACAGATACGCAGTATTTT.

The chain has TRBV30 and TRBJ1-2; possibly TRBD1 for D (5 bases). Germline V gene sequence: CDR1 GTSNPN, CDR2 SVGIG (reference sequence). The CDR3 runs 14 residues. The V gene lost 5 bases and the J gene lost 8 bases, with 21 bases spanning the gap. This chain's CDR3 is CAWFGWEGRGGYTF. CDR3 coding DNA: TGTGCCTGGTTCGGGTGGGAGGGGCGAGGAGGCTACACCTTC.

V gene TRBV5-1 combines with J gene TRBJ2-3; the D gene is possibly TRBD1 (6 bases). This CDR3 has 14 amino acids. Per the germline V gene, CDR1 is SGHRS and CDR2 is YFSETQ. Trimming pared 4 bases from V and 0 bases from J, leaving 9 bases between. CDR3 sequence (DNA): TGCGCCAGCAGCCTAGGACAGAGCACAGATACGCAGTATTTT. As protein: CASSLGQSTDTQYF.

This clone was picked up a small number of times. CDR3: CASSQEDRHTEAFF. CDR3 nucleotide sequence: TGCGCCAGCAGCCAAGAGGACAGGCACACTGAAGCTTTCTTT. This chain connects TRBV4-3 to TRBJ1-1, with TRBD1 matching 7 bases. V trimming: 0 bases; J trimming: 3 bases; junction bases outside the gene matches: 1. The CDR3 is 14 amino acids. Germline assignment: CDR1 LGHNA and CDR2 YSLEER.

This chain links TRBV30 with TRBJ2-5, with D tentatively TRBD2 (5 bases). V dropped 0 bases and J dropped 4 bases, with 9 bases sitting between them. Germline V lookup: CDR1 GTSNPN, CDR2 SVGIG (reference sequence). CDR3 length: 13 amino acids. In nucleotides, the CDR3 is TGTGCCTGGAGTGTTAGTCGGGGAGAGACCCAGTACTTC. Translating gives CAWSVSRGETQYF.

The chain has TRBV3-1 (or the pseudogene TRBV3-2) and TRBJ2-3; a weak D match, TRBD1 (6 bases). Germline loops: CDR1 LGHDT, CDR2 YNNKEL (reference sequence). The CDR3 is made up of 15 amino acids. Trimming stripped 3 bases from V and 0 bases from J, with 10 bases between. This CDR3 is CASSQVRGSTDTQYF. Here the CDR3 DNA reads TGTGCCAGCAGCCAGGTCAGGGGAAGCACAGATACGCAGTATTTT.

This clone was observed a few times. In DNA, the CDR3 is TGTGCCAGCAGCCAAGTGGTCAGGAGGGCGGTTTTCTTT. Translating gives CASSQVVRRAVFF. The chain joins TRBV3-1 (or the pseudogene TRBV3-2) to TRBJ1-1; D is undetermined. The CDR3 consists of 13 residues. Trimming stripped 1 base from V and 13 bases from J, with 16 bases between. Germline assignment: CDR1 LGHDT and CDR2 YNNKEL (reference sequence).

The rearrangement joins TRBV9 to TRBJ1-1; TRBD1 is a possible D gene (6 bases). The CDR3 extends over 14 amino acids. V was clipped by 3 bases and J by 2 bases, with 11 bases between them. Germline V gene lookup returns CDR1 SGDLS and CDR2 YYNGEE. CDR3 DNA sequence: TGTGCCAGCAGCGAGAGGGGGGGAAACACTGAAGCTTTCTTT. Translated, it gives CASSERGGNTEAFF.

The chain uses TRBV6-6 and TRBJ2-7; no clear D. This CDR3 comprises 12 residues. CDR1 is MNHNY and CDR2 is SVGAGI in the germline V gene (reference sequence). V lost 5 bases and J 5 bases, leaving 10 bases between the germline ends. The CDR3 protein is CASSPRGNEQYV. In nucleotides, the CDR3 is TGTGCCAGCAGTCCCCGAGGAAACGAGCAGTACGTC.

The rearrangement links TRBV11-3 to TRBJ2-5, with 7 bases fitting TRBD2. There are 15 residues in the CDR3. V gave up 3 bases and J gave up 3 bases; unmatched junction bases: 7. CDR1 and CDR2 from the germline V gene are SGHNT and YENEEA. CDR3: CASSFGRGSKETQYF. The CDR3 DNA sequence: TGTGCCAGCAGCTTTGGGCGGGGGTCTAAAGAGACCCAGTACTTC.

This rearrangement joins TRBV7-8 to TRBJ2-7; TRBD1 aligns across 9 bases. Germline CDR1 reads SGHVS; CDR2 reads FQNEAQ. The ends lost 1 base at V and 6 bases at J; junction bases unmatched: 7. CDR3 length: 15 amino acids. The CDR3 nucleotides are TGTGCCAGCAGCTTAGGGAGAACAGGGGGCGGCGAGCAGTACTTC. Translation gives CASSLGRTGGGEQYF.

The CDR3 coding sequence is TGCAGCGTTGGGAGGACAGGGAGCTCCTACGAGCAGTACTTC. It encodes CSVGRTGSSYEQYF. The chain links TRBV29-1 to TRBJ2-7; 8 bases agree with TRBD1. CDR1 and CDR2 (germline): SQVTM, ANQGSEA. Trimming took 4 bases from V and 0 from J; bases not matched to a gene: 5. The CDR3 has 14 amino acids.

The genes are TRBV7-2 and TRBJ1-1, with a possible D match to TRBD1 (5 bases). Germline V CDR1 and CDR2: SGHTA, FQGNSA. The CDR3 runs to 16 residues. V was cut by 2 bases and J by 2 bases, with 15 bases left in between. The CDR3 DNA reads TGTGCCAGCAGCTTAAGCACGGGGGTAATAAACACTGAAGCTTTCTTT. Its translation is CASSLSTGVINTEAFF. The variable domain in full, with the rest retrieved from reference TRBV7-2 and TRBJ1-1, is GAGVSQSPSNKVTEKGKDVELRCDPISGHTALYWYRQSLGQGLEFLIYFQGNSAPDKSGLPSDRFSAERTGGSVSTLTIQRTQQEDSAVYLCASSLSTGVINTEAFFGQGTRLTVV.

The J gene is TRBJ2-5, the V gene TRBV2, with a possible D match to TRBD1 (6 bases). Trimming stripped 6 bases from V and 2 bases from J, with 10 bases between. Germline V gene lookup returns CDR1 SNHLY and CDR2 FYNNEI. The CDR3 has 13 residues. The DNA of the CDR3 is TGTGCCAGCAGGCGGACAGAGCAAGAGACCCAGTACTTC. Translated: CASRRTEQETQYF.